The 7 T cell receptor beta chains below all came from one sample that was sequenced in a study of OX40 agonist ivuxolimab in advanced cancers. The method was immunoSEQ multiplex PCR; TCRdb's version includes in-frame clones alone and lacks a portion of them. The table lists 72,000 or so clones, around 82% of them singletons. Sequenced here: CD4+ or CD8+ T cells sorted from blood, sampled in a trial of the OX40 agonist ivuxolimab. The source is an adult with an advanced solid tumor such as melanoma, head and neck, liver or kidney cancer.

V is TRBV19 and J is TRBJ2-3, with D hard to call. Trimming pared 6 bases from V and 2 bases from J, leaving 6 bases between. CDR1 and CDR2 (germline): LNHDA, SQIVND (reference sequence). The CDR3 extends over 12 amino acids. This CDR3 is CASSRPTDTQYF. The CDR3 DNA reads as TGTGCCAGTAGCAGACCCACAGATACGCAGTATTTT.

This chain uses TRBV28 with TRBJ2-5; D gene ambiguous. The CDR3 sequence is 12 residues long. The V and J ends lost 5 bases and 6 bases respectively, with 10 bases between them. Germline V gene data show CDR1 as MDHEN and CDR2 as SYDVKM. The DNA for the CDR3 is TGTGCCAGCAGTAGGTGGGTTCAGACCCAGTACTTC. Residues: CASSRWVQTQYF.

V is TRBV6-5 and J is TRBJ1-1, with TRBD1 identical over 7 bases. The CDR3 length is 14 residues. Germline V CDR1 and CDR2: MNHEY, SVGAGI. V shed 5 bases and J 4 bases; nucleotides not matched to a gene: 7. The CDR3 spells CASSRGTELTEAFF. In nucleotides, the CDR3 is TGTGCCAGCAGTCGGGGGACAGAACTCACTGAAGCTTTCTTT.

V and J are TRBV18 and TRBJ1-1; D remains unclear. CDR3 length: 14 residues. Germline CDR1 and CDR2: KGHSH and LQKENI. With 6 bases removed from V and 0 bases from J, the gap between germline ends came to 11 bases. The CDR3 nucleotides read TGTGCCAGCTCGCGCCGGGAAATGAACACTGAAGCTTTCTTT. As protein: CASSRREMNTEAFF.

This chain uses TRBV6-6 with TRBJ2-6; tentative D call: TRBD2 (5 bases). Germline-derived CDR1 and CDR2 are MNHNY and SVGAGI (reference sequence). Trimming removed 5 bases from V and 0 bases from J, with 11 bases in between. The CDR3 loop spans 16 amino acids. CDR3 protein: CASSPPGSSGANVLTF. The DNA of the CDR3 is TGTGCCAGCAGTCCGCCGGGGTCCTCTGGGGCCAACGTCCTGACTTTC.

The chain links TRBV28 to TRBJ2-5; D not resolved. Trimming stripped 4 bases from V and 5 bases from J, with 14 bases between. The CDR3 has 14 amino acids. From germline, CDR1 is MDHEN and CDR2 SYDVKM. The CDR3 loop reads CASSSPVLVETQYF. In DNA form, the CDR3 reads TGTGCCAGCAGTTCCCCCGTGTTGGTCGAGACCCAGTACTTC.

The chain uses TRBV10-3 and TRBJ1-5; D ambiguous. CDR3 length equals 16 residues. Germline V lookup: CDR1 ENHRY, CDR2 SYGVKD. Trimming took 5 bases from V and 0 from J, leaving 14 bases between them. This chain's CDR3 is CAISKGTDASNQPQHF. CDR3 coding DNA: TGTGCCATCAGTAAAGGAACAGACGCTAGCAATCAGCCCCAGCATTTT.